This is a list of T cell receptor beta chains from one sample in a study of post-analysis software for immune sequencing data. Each CDR3 protein gets one entry after TCRdb re-called the PCR reads with MiXCR. The sample records some 690,000 distinct CDR3 sequences, just under 30% being singletons. The sample consisted of blood. The receptors were sampled from a girl between 5 and 17 years old with multiple sclerosis. The CDR3 runs from the conserved cysteine through the conserved F or W. Fields, in order: clone size, D gene, V gene, J gene, CDR3 DNA, CDR3 protein. The D gene is left open where the match is weak. For some rows the clone size is stated as once, few or many, or as a class when expanded; others skip it.

NA	NA	TRBV7-9	TRBJ1-2	TGTGCCAGCAGTCGCGGGGGGAGCTATGGCTACACCTTC	CASSRGGSYGYTF
NA	NA	TRBV5-1	TRBJ2-1	TGCGCCAGCAAGGGAGGTGGTCAGTTCTTC	CASKGGGQFF
NA	NA	TRBV7-2	TRBJ1-6	TGTGCCAGCAGCTCAGATCGGCAGGCCTATAATTCACCCCTCCACTTT	CASSSDRQAYNSPLHF
NA	TRBD1	TRBV7-9	TRBJ1-2	TGTGCCAGCAGCCGACAGGGGGCAGGTGGCTACACCTTC	CASSRQGAGGYTF
few	TRBD1	TRBV6-2/TRBV6-3	TRBJ2-7	TGTGCCAGCAGACGGACAGGGGGGTACGAGCAGTACTTC	CASRRTGGYEQYF
few	TRBD2	TRBV5-1	TRBJ2-1	TGCGCCAGCAGCTTGAATGATTGGGGACTACACAATGAGCAGTTCTTC	CASSLNDWGLHNEQFF
NA	TRBD1	TRBV6-1	TRBJ2-7	TGTGCCAGCAGTGAAGATCTCCGGGACAGGACCCCCTACGAGCAGTACTTC	CASSEDLRDRTPYEQYF
NA	TRBD2	TRBV7-2	TRBJ2-5	TGTGCCAGCAGCTTAGCTGGACTAGCGGGGGCCTCCCAAGAGACCCAGTACTTC	CASSLAGLAGASQETQYF
NA	TRBD1	TRBV3-1	TRBJ2-7	TGTGCCAGCAGCCAAGATGGTCAGGGGGCATCCTACGAGCAGTACTTC	CASSQDGQGASYEQYF
NA	NA	TRBV28	TRBJ1-2	TGTGCCAGCAGTCCGACTCCGCTCAGCGTTAACTATGGCTACACCTTC	CASSPTPLSVNYGYTF
many	NA	TRBV7-9	TRBJ1-1	TGTGCCAGCGGAGGCGCGGGGGGCGGGAGCACTGAAGCTTTCTTT	CASGGAGGGSTEAFF
many	TRBD2	TRBV20-1	TRBJ2-7	TGCAGTGCTAGAGGATTAGCGGGTAACTACGAGCAGTACTTC	CSARGLAGNYEQYF
NA	TRBD2	TRBV7-2	TRBJ2-3	TGTGCCAGCGGCGCGGACCGGGACTACTACACAGATACGCAGTATTTT	CASGADRDYYTDTQYF
few	TRBD2	TRBV6-5	TRBJ2-7	TGTGCCAGCAGTGGACTAGCGGGAACCCACGAGCAGTACTTC	CASSGLAGTHEQYF
NA	TRBD2	TRBV12-3/TRBV12-4	TRBJ2-5	TGTGCCAGCAGTCCGCTAGCGGGCAAACAAGAGACCCAGTACTTC	CASSPLAGKQETQYF
NA	TRBD2	TRBV6-1	TRBJ2-3	TGTGCCAGCAGTGGGAGACTAGCGTCCTTAGATACGCAGTATTTT	CASSGRLASLDTQYF
few	NA	TRBV11-2	TRBJ2-7	TGTGCCAGCAGCCCAGGGGCCGGACCCCGGATAGAGCAGTACTTC	CASSPGAGPRIEQYF
NA	NA	TRBV20-1	TRBJ2-1	TGCAGTGCTAGAGATCCTAAGGGGATAAAGCAGTTCTTC	CSARDPKGIKQFF
NA	NA	TRBV3-1	TRBJ1-2	TGTGCCAGTTGGGGCCCGCGCGGTGGCTACACCTTC	CASWGPRGGYTF
few	NA	TRBV20-1	TRBJ2-4	TGCAGTGCCCCCTTTCCCGCCAAAAACATTCAGTACTTC	CSAPFPAKNIQYF
few	NA	TRBV12-5	TRBJ1-1	TGTGCTAGTGGTTTGTACCCGAACACTGAAGCTTTCTTT	CASGLYPNTEAFF
few	NA	TRBV7-2	TRBJ2-1	TGTGCCAGCAGCTTAAACCGGGCGAATGAGCAGTTCTTC	CASSLNRANEQFF
few	NA	TRBV5-5	TRBJ2-5	TGTGCCAGCAGCTTGGCCCTTTGGGAGACCCAGTACTTC	CASSLALWETQYF
NA	TRBD2	TRBV28	TRBJ2-5	TGTGCCAGCAGTTTACCTAGCGGGAGGGAGAGGACCCAGTACTTC	CASSLPSGRERTQYF
NA	NA	TRBV10-1	TRBJ2-2	TGCGCCAGCAGTGTAAACTCCGACACCGGGGAGCTGTTTTTT	CASSVNSDTGELFF
NA	NA	TRBV12-3/TRBV12-4	TRBJ1-2	TGTGCCAGCAAATCGGGCTATGGCTACACCTTC	CASKSGYGYTF
NA	NA	TRBV7-9	TRBJ1-1	TGTGCCAGCAGAATAGCGAAGGGGGATGGGAACACTGAAGCTTTCTTT	CASRIAKGDGNTEAFF
NA	NA	TRBV14	TRBJ2-5	TGTGCCAGCAGCCAAGGGGCAGTTCAAGAGACCCAGTACTTC	CASSQGAVQETQYF
NA	NA	TRBV7-9	TRBJ2-7	TGTGCCAGCGGACTACTACAGGGGAGCCACGAGCAGTACTTC	CASGLLQGSHEQYF
NA	NA	TRBV20-1	TRBJ2-1	TGCAGTGCTAGAGTCGTTGGCAATGAGCAGTTCTTC	CSARVVGNEQFF
NA	NA	TRBV29-1	TRBJ1-1	TGCAGCGTTGGCTTTGAGAACACTGAAGCTTTCTTT	CSVGFENTEAFF
NA	NA	TRBV7-2	TRBJ2-6	TGTGCCAGCACCCAACGGTCGGAGGCTGTTGGGGCCAACGTCCTGACTTTC	CASTQRSEAVGANVLTF
few	TRBD1	TRBV6-5	TRBJ1-2	TGTGCCAGCAGCCGTAATCCCGGACAGGGGGGAAGCTACACCTTC	CASSRNPGQGGSYTF
NA	NA	TRBV4-3	TRBJ2-1	TGCGCCAGCAGCCAAGATGCTGGGTTCAATGAGCAGTTCTTC	CASSQDAGFNEQFF
few	NA	TRBV9	TRBJ2-4	TGTGCCAGCAGCTCCAGCATAGCCAAAAACATTCAGTACTTC	CASSSSIAKNIQYF
NA	NA	TRBV28	TRBJ2-5	TGTACCAGCAGTTTACCCATAGTGGGGGTGGAGACCCAGTACTTC	CTSSLPIVGVETQYF
once	TRBD1	TRBV18	TRBJ2-1	TGTGCCAGCTCACCGACCGGTGGGACAGGATACTACAATGAGCAGTTCTTC	CASSPTGGTGYYNEQFF
NA	NA	TRBV29-1	TRBJ1-1	TGCAGCGGGAGGAGGGGCGGGAACACTGAAGCTTTCTTT	CSGRRGGNTEAFF
NA	TRBD2	TRBV9	TRBJ2-2	TGTGCCAGCAGCGTAGGGGGGACTAGTTCCACCGGGGAGCTGTTTTTT	CASSVGGTSSTGELFF
NA	NA	TRBV6-2/TRBV6-3	TRBJ1-1	TGTGCCAGCAGTTACCGGGCAGTCATGAACACTGAAGCTTTCTTT	CASSYRAVMNTEAFF
few	TRBD2	TRBV20-1	TRBJ2-5	TGCAGTGCTAAAGGTAGCGGGGACGTGGAGACCCAGTACTTC	CSAKGSGDVETQYF
few	NA	TRBV7-2	TRBJ1-5	TGTGCCAGCAGCCGTGATTACTATAGCAATCAGCCCCAGCATTTT	CASSRDYYSNQPQHF
NA	TRBD1	TRBV6-5	TRBJ1-1	TGTGCCAGCAGTATACATACAGGGGCCACTGAAGCTTTCTTT	CASSIHTGATEAFF
NA	NA	TRBV15	TRBJ1-4	TGTGCCACCAGCAGTTGGGGAACTAATGAAAAACTGTTTTTT	CATSSWGTNEKLFF
few	NA	TRBV20-1	TRBJ2-5	TGCAGTGCCCTGAATACAGGGATCCAAGAGACCCAGTACTTC	CSALNTGIQETQYF
NA	TRBD1	TRBV6-2/TRBV6-3	TRBJ2-3	TGTGCCAGCAGTCGGGACAGCCTCACAGATACGCAGTATTTT	CASSRDSLTDTQYF
many	TRBD2	TRBV20-1	TRBJ2-7	TGCAGTGCTATTCCCCCCTCTAGCGGCCACGAGCAGTACTTC	CSAIPPSSGHEQYF
few	NA	TRBV29-1	TRBJ2-7	TGCAGCGTTGGCCCAGGGAACTACGAGCAGTACTTC	CSVGPGNYEQYF